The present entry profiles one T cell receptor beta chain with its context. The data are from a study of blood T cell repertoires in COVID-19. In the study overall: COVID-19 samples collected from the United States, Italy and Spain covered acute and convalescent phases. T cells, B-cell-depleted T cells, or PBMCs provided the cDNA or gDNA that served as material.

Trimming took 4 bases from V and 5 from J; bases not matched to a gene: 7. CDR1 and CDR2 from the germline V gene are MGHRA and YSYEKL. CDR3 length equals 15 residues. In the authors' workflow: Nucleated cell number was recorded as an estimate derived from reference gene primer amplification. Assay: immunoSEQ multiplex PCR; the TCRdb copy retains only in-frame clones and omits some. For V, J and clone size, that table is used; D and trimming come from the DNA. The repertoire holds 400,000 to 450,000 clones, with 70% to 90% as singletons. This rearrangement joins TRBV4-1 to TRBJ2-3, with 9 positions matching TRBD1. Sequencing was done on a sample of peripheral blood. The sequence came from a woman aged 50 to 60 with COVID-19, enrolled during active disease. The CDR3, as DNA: TGCGCCAGCAGCCCCCGGGACAGGGCTAAAGATACGCAGTATTTT. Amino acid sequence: CASSPRDRAKDTQYF.